The clone carrying this T cell receptor (beta chain) occurred a few times. Its cognate antigen is unknown. CDR3 length: 13 residues. Per germline, CDR1 SGHVS and CDR2 FQNEAQ. Trimming pared 5 bases from V and 10 bases from J, leaving 15 bases between. The data were obtained in a study of T-cell memory formation after mild COVID-19. 5'RACE primed at constant segments yielded TCR alpha and TCR beta cDNA libraries bearing sample barcodes and UMIs. TCRdb fed the 5' RACE reads into MiXCR, producing one record per CDR3 protein. The sample lists fewer than 500,000 distinct CDR3 sequences; roughly 23% were seen once. General study points: Balance between CD4 and CD8 was seen in clones contracting day 15 to 85, and a CD4+ lean was seen in later expanders. Some responding clones appeared in pre-infection memory, suggesting cross-reactive memory joined.

This sequence joins TRBV7-8 and TRBJ2-1; no clear D. The material sequenced was PBMCs or a T cell subset sorted from them (not recorded which). This sequence was found in an adult woman who had mild COVID-19 (a few samples of this study predate the infection). Cell type and time point are not known. The CDR3 here is CASSPPSSDEQFF. CDR3 nucleotide sequence: TGTGCCAGCAGCCCGCCAAGTAGTGACGAGCAGTTCTTC.